The 24 T cell receptor beta chains listed next were all sequenced from one sample in a study of beta chain features in type 1 diabetes. Expressed TCRB transcripts were sequenced, since all the RNA that had been isolated was reverse transcribed. The table came from immunoSEQ multiplex PCR; TCRdb's copy has only in-frame clones and leaves some out. This sample has a few hundred thousand clones, with around 15% found just once. The sample consisted of central memory CD4+ T cells from blood. The receptors here all came from a man aged 25 to 45 in good health.

This chain connects TRBV5-6 to TRBJ1-1, with no clear D. Between the trimmed V and J ends, which lost 1 base and 1 base, there was a span of 11 bases. From germline, CDR1 is SGHDT and CDR2 YYEEEE. CDR3 length: 15 amino acids. CDR3 amino acids: CASSLKRAWNTEAFF. CDR3 nucleotide sequence: TGTGCCAGCAGCTTGAAACGGGCTTGGAACACTGAAGCTTTCTTT.

This clone was detected a few times. The chain has TRBV11-2 and TRBJ2-5; 9 bases are a match to TRBD2. J lost 0 bases, V lost 7 bases, and 3 bases had no gene match. Germline CDR1 and CDR2: SGHAT and FQNNGV. The CDR3 extends over 14 amino acids. The CDR3 sequence is CASNVAGDQETQYF. In DNA, the CDR3 is TGTGCCAGCAACGTAGCGGGGGACCAAGAGACCCAGTACTTC.

The genes are TRBV27 and TRBJ2-3; D is unresolved. Between the trimmed V and J ends, which lost 4 bases and 2 bases, there was a span of 13 bases. The germline V gene has CDR1 MNHEY and CDR2 SMNVEV (reference sequence). The CDR3 extends over 15 amino acids. This chain's CDR3 is CASSSPIQNTDTQYF. The CDR3 DNA is TGTGCCAGCAGTTCCCCCATACAGAACACAGATACGCAGTATTTT.

This clone was seen a few times. The V call is TRBV4-3, the J call TRBJ1-6; D ambiguous. Between the trimmed V and J ends, which lost 2 bases and 7 bases, there was a span of 15 bases. This CDR3 is built from 16 residues. The germline CDR1 and CDR2 sequences are LGHNA and YSLEER. The CDR3 region is CASSQTPGRKNSPLHF. CDR3 coding DNA: TGCGCCAGCAGCCAAACCCCGGGCAGGAAGAATTCACCCCTCCACTTT.

This clone was detected a few times. V gene TRBV6-5 combines with J gene TRBJ2-5, with unresolved D. Germline V gene lookup returns CDR1 MNHEY and CDR2 SVGAGI. The V gene lost 5 bases and the J gene lost 7 bases, with 11 bases spanning the gap. The CDR3 is made up of 12 amino acids. The CDR3 nucleotides are TGTGCCAGCAGTACGACACAGAGGACCCAGTACTTC. It encodes CASSTTQRTQYF.

This clone showed up just a few times. V is TRBV2 and J is TRBJ2-3, with TRBD1 matching over 8 bases. There are 15 residues in the CDR3. CDR1 and CDR2 (germline): SNHLY, FYNNEI. After removal of 4 bases from V and 6 bases from J, the junction contained 9 bases not matched to a gene. CDR3 sequence reads: CASSGITGGMDTQYF. CDR3 sequence (DNA): TGTGCCAGCAGTGGCATAACAGGGGGGATGGATACGCAGTATTTT.

The rearrangement links TRBV6-5 to TRBJ1-1, with a tentative D call TRBD1 (6 bases). V lost 2 bases and J lost 2, with 15 bases in between. Germline V lookup: CDR1 MNHEY, CDR2 SVGAGI. CDR3 length: 16 residues. CDR3: CASSYAWGADNTEAFF. DNA for the CDR3: TGTGCCAGCAGTTACGCCTGGGGGGCGGATAACACTGAAGCTTTCTTT.

This clone was seen only a few times. The V and J genes are TRBV4-3 and TRBJ2-4, with TRBD2 matching over 12 bases. The V gene end was trimmed by 0 bases and the J gene end by 0 bases; junction bases not matched to a gene: 6. The V gene's germline CDR1 is LGHNA and CDR2 YSLEER. The CDR3 runs to 19 residues. The CDR3 is CASSQDGSSGGAAKNIQYF. The CDR3 coding sequence is TGCGCCAGCAGCCAAGATGGGTCTAGCGGGGGGGCAGCCAAAAACATTCAGTACTTC.

This chain joins TRBV2 and TRBJ2-7; 8 nucleotides agree with TRBD2. The V segment lost 4 bases and the J segment 4 bases; nucleotides outside the gene matches: 6. Per germline, CDR1 SNHLY and CDR2 FYNNEI. The CDR3 is 14 residues long. CDR3 region: CASSGTSRQYEQYV. The CDR3 DNA sequence: TGTGCCAGCAGTGGGACTAGCCGGCAGTACGAGCAGTACGTC.

This clone has a handful of counts. The rearrangement uses TRBV2 and TRBJ2-1; TRBD2 agrees at 11 bases. CDR1 and CDR2 from the germline V gene are SNHLY and FYNNEI. The CDR3 runs 14 residues. Trimming cost V 8 bases and J 6 bases; bases outside gene matches: 6. The CDR3 region has the DNA TGTGCCAGCCTCTTTAGCGGGGGGGCCAATGAGCAGTTCTTC. Protein: CASLFSGGANEQFF.

This clone was found a few times. The chain links TRBV6-1 to TRBJ2-7; D uncertain. Trimming cost V 10 bases and J 4 bases, with 17 bases left between them. Per the germline V gene, CDR1 is MNHNS and CDR2 is SASEGT. The CDR3 totals 13 residues. The CDR3 region has the DNA TGTGCCATCTCGTTAACCGCGTCTTACGAGCAGTACGTC. The encoded protein is CAISLTASYEQYV.

In this sample, this clone turned up many times. The J gene is TRBJ1-5, the V gene TRBV19; 7 bases fit TRBD1. The CDR3 loop spans 15 amino acids. Germline loops: CDR1 LNHDA, CDR2 SQIVND (reference sequence). The V and J ends lost 6 bases and 1 base, in that order; junction bases with no gene match: 6. The CDR3 nucleotides read TGTGCCAGTAGCCGGGAGGGACAGAGCAATCAGCCCCAGCATTTT. Translating gives CASSREGQSNQPQHF.

This clone turned up a few times. The genes are TRBV7-8 and TRBJ2-3; D unresolved. The CDR3 has 13 amino acids. Trimming left V 5 bases short and J 0 bases short, with 6 bases between. CDR1 is SGHVS, CDR2 FQNEAQ, per germline. CDR3 coding DNA: TGTGCCAGCAGCGTGGACAGCACAGATACGCAGTATTTT. Residues: CASSVDSTDTQYF.

The rearrangement uses TRBV11-3 and TRBJ2-5; D perhaps matches TRBD2 (6 bases). V was pared by 3 bases and J by 4 bases, with 12 bases between. The CDR3 runs to 14 residues. Germline V gene data show CDR1 as SGHNT and CDR2 as YENEEA. This CDR3 is CASSLGRGGETQYF. DNA for the CDR3: TGTGCCAGCAGCTTGGGTAGGGGAGGAGAGACCCAGTACTTC.

The V gene is TRBV6-4, the J gene TRBJ2-1; either TRBD1 or TRBD2 may fit D (5 bases each). V lost 5 bases, J lost 4 bases, and 15 bases lay in between. The V gene's germline CDR1 is MRHNA and CDR2 SNTAGT. This CDR3 has 15 residues. The CDR3 DNA reads TGTGCCAGCAGTCCCCGTGAGGGGTTTTACAATGAGCAGTTCTTC. Translating gives CASSPREGFYNEQFF.

This clone was seen at least ten times. The chain joins TRBV29-1 to TRBJ2-5; D is perhaps TRBD1 (7 bases). V lost 6 bases and J 2 bases, leaving 16 bases between the germline ends. The CDR3 contains 14 residues. CDR1 is SQVTM, CDR2 ANQGSEA, per germline. The CDR3 loop reads CSVGGQSLQETQYF. The CDR3 coding sequence is TGCAGCGTGGGGGGACAGTCCCTACAAGAGACCCAGTACTTC. The full variable domain, rest sourced from reference TRBV29-1 and TRBJ2-5, is SAVISQKPSRDICQRGTSLTIQCQVDSQVTMMFWYRQQPGQSLTLIATANQGSEATYESGFVIDKFPISRPNLTFSTLTVSNMSPEDSSIYLCSVGGQSLQETQYFGPGTRLLVL.

The chain joins TRBV9 to TRBJ1-2; D is unresolved. Looked up from germline, CDR1 is SGDLS and CDR2 is YYNGEE. Trimming cost V 2 bases and J 2 bases, with 7 bases left between them. The CDR3 spans 13 residues. CDR3 in DNA: TGTGCCAGCAGCGTGTCAGAGAACTATGGCTACACCTTC. Its protein is CASSVSENYGYTF. The full variable domain, its missing parts supplied by reference TRBV9 and TRBJ1-2, is DSGVTQTPKHLITATGQRVTLRCSPRSGDLSVYWYQQSLDQGLQFLIQYYNGEERAKGNILERFSAQQFPDLHSELNLSSLELGDSALYFCASSVSENYGYTFGSGTRLTVV.

This clone was detected only a few times. The chain combines TRBV6-5 with TRBJ1-1, with D perhaps TRBD1 (5 bases). Germline loops: CDR1 MNHEY, CDR2 SVGAGI. This CDR3 spans 14 amino acids. Deletions cut 4 bases from V and 1 base from J, with 10 bases between. CDR3: CASSSGQWNTEAFF. The CDR3 region has the DNA TGTGCCAGCAGTTCGGGGCAGTGGAACACTGAAGCTTTCTTT.

This clone was counted a few times. The chain joins TRBV5-1 to TRBJ2-3, with 9 positions matching TRBD1. V dropped 4 bases and J dropped 0; count of bases not matched to a gene: 6. Per the germline V gene, CDR1 is SGHRS and CDR2 is YFSETQ. This CDR3 is 16 amino acids long. The CDR3 DNA reads as TGCGCCAGCAGCCTTGGGACAGGGACCAGCACAGATACGCAGTATTTT. Protein product: CASSLGTGTSTDTQYF.

Comment on this clone: In the same sample, other DNA sequences code for this CDR3. The genes are TRBV6-5 and TRBJ1-4; 7 bases fit TRBD1. This CDR3 comprises 14 residues. Germline CDR1 reads MNHEY; CDR2 reads SVGAGI. Trimming at V came to 0 bases and at J to 6 bases, leaving 1 base not matched to a gene. CDR3 sequence (DNA): TGTGCCAGCAGTTACTCCCAGGGGGATGAAAAACTGTTTTTT. This codes for CASSYSQGDEKLFF.

This clone was seen repeatedly, ten times or more. The chain joins TRBV18 to TRBJ1-4, with no clear D. This CDR3 comprises 16 residues. Looked up from germline, CDR1 is KGHSH and CDR2 is LQKENI. Trimming left V 2 bases short and J 5 bases short, with 15 bases between. The CDR3 DNA follows: TGTGCCAGCTCACCAATCTCCCGGGCCGAAAATGAAAAACTGTTTTTT. This codes for CASSPISRAENEKLFF.

This clone was picked up a small number of times. V is TRBV6-5 and J is TRBJ1-1; D gene ambiguous. CDR3 size: 13 residues. Germline CDR1 MNHEY, CDR2 SVGAGI. V lost 5 bases to trimming and J lost 0 bases, with 7 bases between them. CDR3 coding DNA: TGTGCCAGCAGTGATAACTTGAACACTGAAGCTTTCTTT. Encoded protein: CASSDNLNTEAFF.

CDR3 region: CASSLYSTDTQYF. The CDR3 bases are TGTGCCAGCAGCCTTTATAGCACAGATACGCAGTATTTT. This chain uses TRBV4-2 with TRBJ2-3, with D unclear. Trimming left V 4 bases short and J 0 bases short, with 5 bases between. The CDR3 is 13 amino acids. Germline CDR1 LGHNA, CDR2 YNFKEQ.

Worth noting for this clone: Within the sample, other DNA sequences also encode this same CDR3. The V gene is TRBV2, the J gene TRBJ1-1, with 8 bases fitting TRBD1. The CDR3 spans 14 residues. CDR1 is SNHLY and CDR2 is FYNNEI in the germline V gene. V lost 6 bases, J lost 3 bases, and 6 bases stayed unmatched. The CDR3 sequence: CASRPGQGYTEAFF. The CDR3 coding sequence is TGTGCCAGCAGGCCAGGACAGGGTTACACTGAAGCTTTCTTT.